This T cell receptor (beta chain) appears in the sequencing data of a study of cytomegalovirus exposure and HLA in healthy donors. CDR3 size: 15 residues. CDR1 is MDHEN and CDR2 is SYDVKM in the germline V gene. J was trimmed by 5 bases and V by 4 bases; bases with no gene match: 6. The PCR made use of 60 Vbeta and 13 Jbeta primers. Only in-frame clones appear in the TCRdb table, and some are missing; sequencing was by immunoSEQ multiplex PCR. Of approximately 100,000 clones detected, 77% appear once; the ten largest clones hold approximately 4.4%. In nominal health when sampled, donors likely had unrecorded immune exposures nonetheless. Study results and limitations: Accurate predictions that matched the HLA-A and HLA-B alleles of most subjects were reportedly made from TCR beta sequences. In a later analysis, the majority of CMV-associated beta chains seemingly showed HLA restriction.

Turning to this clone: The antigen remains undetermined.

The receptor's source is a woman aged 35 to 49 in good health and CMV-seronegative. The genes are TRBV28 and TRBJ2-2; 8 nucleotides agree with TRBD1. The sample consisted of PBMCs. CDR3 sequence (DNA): TGTGCCAGCAGTTCTCTCGGACAGGGAACCGGGGAGCTGTTTTTT. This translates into CASSSLGQGTGELFF.